Below, 23 T cell receptor beta chains from the same sample are listed, as sequenced in a study of glioma-infiltrating T cells. Using RNA template, CDR3s of TCR alpha and beta were amplified with iRepertoire arm-PCR. TCRdb ran MiXCR on the multiplex PCR reads and lists one entry per CDR3 protein. The table has 150,000 to 200,000 distinct CDR3 sequences, about 31% seen once. The sample taken for sequencing was glioma tissue, nonneoplastic brain tissue, or PBMCs (not recorded which). These receptors all come from a human donor with low-grade glioma or glioblastoma, undergoing nonglioma brain surgery, or in good health (not recorded which).

This clonotype appeared many times. This chain connects TRBV7-2 to TRBJ1-2; 11 bases match TRBD1. The V gene's germline CDR1 is SGHTA and CDR2 FQGNSA. The CDR3 runs to 18 residues. The ends lost 3 bases at V and 5 bases at J; junction bases unmatched: 14. In DNA, the CDR3 is TGTGCCAGCAGCTTTGGTCCTGCGGGACAGGGGGGATGGTATGGCTACACCTTC. Translated: CASSFGPAGQGGWYGYTF.

This clonotype was found many times. This chain uses TRBV7-9 with TRBJ1-1, with D hard to call. This CDR3 contains 16 residues. Between the trimmed V and J ends, which lost 1 base and 3 bases, there was a span of 15 bases. CDR1 and CDR2 (germline): SEHNR, FQNEAQ (reference sequence). The CDR3 loop reads CASSLGWRIRDTEAFF. CDR3 nucleotides: TGTGCCAGCAGCTTAGGGTGGCGAATTCGGGACACTGAAGCTTTCTTT.

This clonotype was seen more than once but under ten times. This chain connects TRBV5-6 to TRBJ2-3, with 11 positions matching TRBD2. The ends lost 2 bases at V and 3 bases at J; junction bases unmatched: 5. The CDR3 is 16 residues long. Per the germline V gene, CDR1 is SGHDT and CDR2 is YYEEEE. The CDR3 DNA is TGTGCCAGCAGCTTCCTAGCGGGAGGTAGGACAGATACGCAGTATTTT. It translates to CASSFLAGGRTDTQYF.

For this clonotype: Given a much more abundant clone one base away, this may be a read error. This chain joins TRBV29-1 and TRBJ1-1; D is perhaps TRBD1 (6 bases). CDR1 and CDR2 from the germline V gene are SQVTM and ANQGSEA. The CDR3 is 13 residues long. Trimming left V 8 bases short and J 4 bases short, with 17 bases between. The CDR3 DNA reads TGCAGCTTTCGCAGGGGCATGTCCACTGAAGCTTTCTTT. The encoded protein is CSFRRGMSTEAFF.

Comment on this clonotype: A much bigger clone sits one base away, suggesting this may be a read error. This sequence joins TRBV20-1 and TRBJ2-3, with 14 bases matching TRBD2. This CDR3 is built from 15 residues. Germline loops: CDR1 DFQATT, CDR2 SNEGSKA (reference sequence). Here the CDR3 reads CSDRAGTSGRNTQYF. DNA for the CDR3: TGCAGTGATAGAGCCGGGACTAGCGGGAGAAATACGCAGTATTTT.

This clonotype occurred many times. The gene calls are TRBV19 and TRBJ2-3; 8 bases align to TRBD1. The ends lost 5 bases at V and 2 bases at J; junction bases unmatched: 12. There are 17 residues in the CDR3. Germline V CDR1 and CDR2: LNHDA, SQIVND (reference sequence). CDR3 bases: TGTGCCAGTAGTCCGACCGGACAGGGCACTTCCACAGATACGCAGTATTTT. This sequence encodes CASSPTGQGTSTDTQYF.

This clonotype has a count of ten or more. The chain joins TRBV4-1 to TRBJ2-7, with D hard to call. Trimming left V 1 base short and J 2 bases short, with 6 bases between. The CDR3 is 13 amino acids. Germline V gene sequence: CDR1 MGHRA, CDR2 YSYEKL. Here the CDR3 reads CASSQGIAYEQYF. CDR3 DNA sequence: TGCGCCAGCAGCCAAGGTATAGCCTACGAGCAGTACTTC.

There are many counts of this clonotype. The chain combines TRBV19 with TRBJ2-5; maybe TRBD2 (6 bases). The V gene lost 5 bases and the J gene lost 5 bases, with 18 bases spanning the gap. This CDR3 has 15 amino acids. Germline V gives CDR1 LNHDA, CDR2 SQIVND (reference sequence). The CDR3 reads CASSPGTGSGETQYF. The DNA for the CDR3 is TGTGCCAGTAGTCCCGGAACCGGGAGCGGGGAGACCCAGTACTTC. The full variable domain, with the rest looked up from reference TRBV19 and TRBJ2-5, is DGGITQSPKYLFRKEGQNVTLSCEQNLNHDAMYWYRQDPGQGLRLIYYSQIVNDFQKGDIAEGYSVSREKKESFPLTVTSAQKNPTAFYLCASSPGTGSGETQYFGPGTRLLVL.

This clonotype was detected ten times or more. This chain joins TRBV5-4 and TRBJ1-1; D perhaps matches TRBD1 (6 bases). Trimming shortened V by 4 bases and J by 7 bases, and 14 bases separated the two germline ends. CDR3 length: 13 residues. Germline CDR1 reads SGHNT; CDR2 reads YYREEE (reference sequence). CDR3 in DNA: TGTGCCAGCAGCCAGCAGGGGAGCGATGAAGCTTTCTTT. Protein product: CASSQQGSDEAFF.

The chain's CDR3 is CASSSQSIGAGIVAEAFF. CDR3 DNA: TGTGCCAGCAGTTCCCAATCCATCGGGGCAGGCATCGTCGCTGAAGCTTTCTTT. This chain links TRBV28 with TRBJ1-1; D is possibly TRBD1 (5 bases). The germline V gene has CDR1 MDHEN and CDR2 SYDVKM. The ends were cut back, 4 bases at V and 6 bases at J, with 27 bases in the middle. CDR3 length equals 18 residues. Full variable domain (remainder filled in from reference TRBV28 and TRBJ1-1): DVKVTQSSRYLVKRTGEKVFLECVQDMDHENMFWYRQDPGLGLRLIYFSYDVKMKEKGDIPEGYSVSREKKERFSLILESASTNQTSMYLCASSSQSIGAGIVAEAFFGQGTRLTVV.

This clonotype was observed many times. The chain employs TRBV29-1 and TRBJ2-1, with TRBD1 matching over 7 bases. Germline CDR1 reads SQVTM; CDR2 reads ANQGSEA. The CDR3 length is 13 residues. The ends lost 6 bases at V and 4 bases at J; junction bases unmatched: 6. For the CDR3, the DNA is TGCAGCGTAATGACGACAGGGTACAATGAGCAGTTCTTC. Encoded protein: CSVMTTGYNEQFF.

This clonotype was counted at least ten times. The chain recombines TRBV6-2 or TRBV6-3 with TRBJ2-7, with 10 bases that match TRBD2. V was pared by 8 bases and J by 5 bases, with 6 bases of the junction left unmatched. The CDR3 totals 13 residues. Looked up from germline, CDR1 is MNHEY and CDR2 is SVGEGT. CDR3 region: CASQLAGSHEQYF. CDR3 nucleotide sequence: TGTGCCAGCCAACTAGCGGGAAGCCACGAGCAGTACTTC.

This clonotype was detected many times. The chain has TRBV5-1 and TRBJ2-1, with 11 bases lining up with TRBD2. CDR1 and CDR2 from the germline V gene are SGHRS and YFSETQ. The CDR3 is 15 amino acids. With 7 bases clipped from V and 2 bases from J, the junction kept 5 bases outside the gene matches. In DNA form, the CDR3 reads TGCGCCAGCTCACCTAGCGGGAGGCCCTACAATGAGCAGTTCTTC. Its protein is CASSPSGRPYNEQFF.

The rearrangement joins TRBV7-2 to TRBJ2-1; TRBD1 matches at 7 bases. Germline assignment: CDR1 SGHTA and CDR2 FQGNSA. This CDR3 has 15 amino acids. J was trimmed by 1 base and V by 2 bases; bases with no gene match: 2. The CDR3 sequence: CASSLTGESYNEQFF. The DNA for the CDR3 is TGTGCCAGCAGCTTAACAGGGGAGTCCTACAATGAGCAGTTCTTC.

This clonotype came up many times. The chain uses TRBV6-6 and TRBJ2-1; D is perhaps TRBD1 (6 bases). Trimming took 0 bases from V and 2 from J, leaving 11 bases between them. Germline CDR1 and CDR2: MNHNY and SVGAGI (reference sequence). The CDR3 is made up of 16 amino acids. This CDR3 is CASSYSGGSTYNEQFF. In DNA form, the CDR3 reads TGTGCCAGCAGTTACTCTGGGGGCTCTACCTACAATGAGCAGTTCTTC.

This clonotype was observed a few times. The V gene is TRBV5-4, the J gene TRBJ2-7; D perhaps matches TRBD1 (5 bases). CDR3 length: 14 amino acids. Looked up from germline, CDR1 is SGHNT and CDR2 is YYREEE (reference sequence). V lost 4 bases and J lost 1, with 12 bases in between. The CDR3: CASSGWGRSYEQYF. CDR3 nucleotide sequence: TGTGCCAGCAGCGGTTGGGGCCGGTCCTACGAGCAGTACTTC. Filled out from reference TRBV5-4 and TRBJ2-7, the complete variable domain reads ETGVTQSPTHLIKTRGQQVTLRCSSQSGHNTVSWYQQALGQGPQFIFQYYREEENGRGNFPPRFSGLQFPNYSSELNVNALELDDSALYLCASSGWGRSYEQYFGPGTRLTVT.

The sample holds many counts of this clonotype. The chain couples TRBV6-1 to TRBJ2-3; D is uncertain. The CDR3 consists of 13 residues. Germline V lookup: CDR1 MNHNS, CDR2 SASEGT. V dropped 5 bases and J dropped 4 bases, with 10 bases sitting between them. The CDR3, as DNA: TGTGCCAGCAGTTGGGTGGGCGCAGATACGCAGTATTTT. Residues: CASSWVGADTQYF.

This clonotype has a count of ten or more. V and J are TRBV19 and TRBJ1-3; 7 bases agree with TRBD1. The CDR3 has 14 residues. The germline V gene encodes CDR1 LNHDA and CDR2 SQIVND (reference sequence). With 2 bases clipped from V and 15 bases from J, the junction kept 13 bases outside the gene matches. The CDR3 DNA reads TGTGCCAGTAGTATAAGCCTTGGAGGGGGCCGCGGATATTTT. It encodes CASSISLGGGRGYF.

This clonotype was observed many times. The chain carries TRBV28 and TRBJ2-3; D perhaps matches TRBD2 (6 bases). V lost 4 bases and J 10 bases, leaving 21 bases between the germline ends. The CDR3 consists of 15 residues. Germline lookup yields CDR1 MDHEN and CDR2 SYDVKM. This CDR3 is CASSWIGGGVRAQYF. DNA of the CDR3: TGTGCCAGCAGTTGGATTGGCGGAGGGGTTAGGGCGCAGTATTTT.

This clonotype showed up many times. V is TRBV28 and J is TRBJ2-3; D gene unclear. Looked up from germline, CDR1 is MDHEN and CDR2 is SYDVKM. Trimming removed 5 bases at V and 3 bases at J, with 12 bases between. CDR3 size: 14 residues. The CDR3: CASSEPGRTDTQYF. Here the CDR3 DNA reads TGTGCCAGCAGTGAACCCGGACGGACAGATACGCAGTATTTT.

Many counts were recorded for this clonotype. The rearrangement joins TRBV2 to TRBJ1-2; 7 nucleotides line up with TRBD1. CDR3 length: 14 residues. Losses at the gene ends were 3 bases for V and 4 bases for J; bases not matched to a gene: 5. CDR1 is SNHLY and CDR2 is FYNNEI in the germline V gene. For the CDR3, the DNA is TGTGCCAGCAGTGAGCAGGCAGGGGGCTATGGCTACACCTTC. The encoded protein is CASSEQAGGYGYTF.

At least ten counts were recorded for this clonotype. The chain carries TRBV28 and TRBJ2-5; 8 nucleotides align to TRBD2. CDR1 is MDHEN and CDR2 is SYDVKM in the germline V gene. The V gene end was trimmed by 7 bases and the J gene end by 5 bases; junction bases not matched to a gene: 12. CDR3 length: 15 amino acids. CDR3 region: CASTKSGGRKETQYF. Written as DNA, the CDR3 is TGTGCCAGCACAAAGTCTGGCGGGAGGAAGGAGACCCAGTACTTC.

Remarks on this clonotype: This may arise from a read error, as a much more abundant clone is one base away. V and J are TRBV2 and TRBJ2-5; a possible D gene is TRBD2 (5 bases). V was cut by 4 bases and J by 1 base, with 13 bases left in between. This CDR3 is built from 15 residues. The V gene's germline CDR1 is SNHLY and CDR2 FYNNEI. In DNA, the CDR3 is TGTGCCAGCAGTGGAGCGGAACAGTTCCAAGAGACCCAGTACTTC. It codes for CASSGAEQFQETQYF.